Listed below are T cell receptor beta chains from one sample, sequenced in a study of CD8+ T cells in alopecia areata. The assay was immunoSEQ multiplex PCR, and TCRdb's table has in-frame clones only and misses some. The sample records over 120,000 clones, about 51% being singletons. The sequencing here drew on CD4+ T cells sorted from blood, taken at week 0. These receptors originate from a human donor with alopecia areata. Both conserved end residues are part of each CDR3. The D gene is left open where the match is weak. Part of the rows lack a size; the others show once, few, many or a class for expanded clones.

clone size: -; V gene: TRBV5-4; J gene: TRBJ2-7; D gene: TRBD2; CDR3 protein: CASSLRKAGGHEQYF; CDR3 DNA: TGTGCCAGCAGCTTGCGGAAGGCGGGAGGGCACGAGCAGTACTTC
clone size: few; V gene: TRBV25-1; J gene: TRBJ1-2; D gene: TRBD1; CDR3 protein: CASRRQGSGYTF; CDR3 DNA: TGTGCCAGCAGAAGACAGGGGAGCGGCTACACCTTC
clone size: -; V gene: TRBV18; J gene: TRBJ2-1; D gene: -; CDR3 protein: CASSPVVSAWDEQFF; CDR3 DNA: TGTGCCAGCTCACCAGTCGTCAGTGCGTGGGATGAGCAGTTCTTC
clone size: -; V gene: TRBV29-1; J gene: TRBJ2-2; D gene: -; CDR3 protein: CSDLKLSGELFF; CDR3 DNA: TGCAGCGACCTCAAACTCAGCGGGGAGCTGTTTTTT
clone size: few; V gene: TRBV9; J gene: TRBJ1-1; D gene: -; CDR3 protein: CASSVAPLFTNTEAFF; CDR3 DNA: TGTGCCAGCAGCGTAGCTCCCCTTTTCACGAACACTGAAGCTTTCTTT
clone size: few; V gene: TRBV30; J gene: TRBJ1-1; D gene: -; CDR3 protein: CAWSLRGGRAEAFF; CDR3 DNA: TGTGCCTGGAGTCTTAGAGGGGGTAGGGCTGAAGCTTTCTTT
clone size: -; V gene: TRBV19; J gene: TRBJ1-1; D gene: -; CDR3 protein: CASSITPGPGTEAFF; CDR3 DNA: TGTGCCAGTAGTATAACTCCTGGACCCGGCACTGAAGCTTTCTTT
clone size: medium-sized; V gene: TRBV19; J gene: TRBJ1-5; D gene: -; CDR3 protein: CASSGGRSQPQHF; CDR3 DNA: TGTGCCAGTAGTGGTGGGAGAAGCCAGCCCCAGCATTTT
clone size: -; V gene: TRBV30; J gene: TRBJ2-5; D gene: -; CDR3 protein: CAWSEIGSQETQYF; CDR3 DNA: TGTGCCTGGAGTGAAATAGGTTCCCAAGAGACCCAGTACTTC
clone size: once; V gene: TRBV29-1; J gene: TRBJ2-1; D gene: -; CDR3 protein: CSVYTVSYNEQFF; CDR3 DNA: TGCAGCGTCTACACCGTCTCCTACAATGAGCAGTTCTTC
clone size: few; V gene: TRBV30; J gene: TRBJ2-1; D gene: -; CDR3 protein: CAWNGRLRYNEQFF; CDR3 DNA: TGTGCCTGGAATGGCCGGCTAAGATACAATGAGCAGTTCTTC
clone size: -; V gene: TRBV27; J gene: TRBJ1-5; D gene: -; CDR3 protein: CASRSGANQPQHF; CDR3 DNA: TGTGCCAGCAGGTCAGGGGCGAATCAGCCCCAGCATTTT
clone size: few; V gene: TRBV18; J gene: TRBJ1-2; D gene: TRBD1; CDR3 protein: CASSPGTGERGGYTF; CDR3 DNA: TGTGCCAGCTCACCCGGGACAGGGGAACGTGGTGGCTACACCTTC
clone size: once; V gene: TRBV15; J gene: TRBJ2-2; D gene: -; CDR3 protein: CATSRQQILNTGELFF; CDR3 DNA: TGTGCCACCAGCCGACAGCAGATATTGAACACCGGGGAGCTGTTTTTT